This entry lists 8 T cell receptor beta chains sequenced from one sample in a study of response to subunit inactivated influenza vaccine. In TCRdb, the RT-PCR reads were re-called with MiXCR into one record per CDR3 protein. The sample includes hundreds of thousands of distinct CDR3 sequences, about 10% of them seen just once. Sequencing used PBMCs from blood, obtained on the day of vaccination. The receptors were sampled from a man aged 50-59 years who received an inactivated influenza vaccine.

The rearrangement joins TRBV7-9 to TRBJ2-7; 10 nucleotides agree with TRBD2. Germline-derived CDR1 and CDR2 are SEHNR and FQNEAQ (reference sequence). This CDR3 is 17 amino acids long. J lost 6 bases, V lost 2 bases, and 13 bases had no gene match. The CDR3 spells CASSLRPSGSIVPEQYF. The CDR3 nucleotides are TGTGCCAGCAGCTTACGACCTAGCGGGAGTATAGTACCCGAGCAGTACTTC.

The table lists this clonotype with a few counts. CDR3 in DNA: TGCAGCGTTTGGCAGGGGGGTATGAACACTGAAGCTTTCTTT. Translating gives CSVWQGGMNTEAFF. The rearrangement joins TRBV29-1 to TRBJ1-1; 7 bases align to TRBD1. Germline CDR1 SQVTM, CDR2 ANQGSEA. This CDR3 comprises 14 residues. V shed 5 bases and J 0 bases; nucleotides not matched to a gene: 6.

This clonotype has only a few counts. This chain links TRBV14 with TRBJ1-2; TRBD1 aligns across 8 bases. The CDR3 has 13 amino acids. Germline CDR1 is SGHDN and CDR2 is FVKESK. V was clipped by 4 bases and J by 6 bases; unmatched bases: 4. CDR3 region: CASSPRQGHGYTF. The CDR3 nucleotides read TGTGCCAGCAGCCCCCGACAGGGGCATGGCTACACCTTC.

CDR3 region: CAISLTGRDDEAFF. CDR3 coding DNA: TGTGCCATCAGCCTGACAGGGAGGGACGATGAAGCTTTCTTT. V gene TRBV10-3 combines with J gene TRBJ1-1, with 7 positions matching TRBD1. CDR1 ENHRY and CDR2 SYGVKD come from the germline V gene. The trim removed 6 bases at V and 7 bases at J, leaving 11 bases unmatched. This CDR3 contains 14 residues.

This chain uses TRBV9 with TRBJ2-1; TRBD2 aligns across 11 bases. This CDR3 spans 14 amino acids. V trimming: 3 bases; J trimming: 7 bases; junction bases outside the gene matches: 3. Germline V gene data show CDR1 as SGDLS and CDR2 as YYNGEE. CDR3 nucleotides: TGTGCCAGCAGCGGCCGACTAGCGGGAAATGAGCAGTTCTTC. The encoded protein is CASSGRLAGNEQFF.

This chain joins TRBV5-1 and TRBJ2-2; TRBD2 aligns across 14 bases. Trimming took 2 bases from V and 4 from J; bases not matched to a gene: 7. CDR3 length equals 18 residues. Germline loops: CDR1 SGHRS, CDR2 YFSETQ. The CDR3, as DNA: TGCGCCAGCAGCTTCCCGGGACTAGCGGGAGCGATCACCGGGGAGCTGTTTTTT. Its translation is CASSFPGLAGAITGELFF.

This clonotype was observed a handful of times. The J gene is TRBJ2-6, the V gene TRBV12-3 or TRBV12-4; D is undetermined. This CDR3 has 13 amino acids. V lost 11 bases, J lost 1 base, and 9 bases lay in between. The CDR3 loop is CACSWSGANVLTF. The CDR3 DNA is TGTGCCTGCTCGTGGTCTGGGGCCAACGTCCTGACTTTC.

This clonotype was recorded many times. The J gene is TRBJ2-7, the V gene TRBV7-2; 13 positions agree with TRBD2. CDR1 SGHTA and CDR2 FQGNSA come from the germline V gene. This CDR3 spans 15 amino acids. V lost 5 bases to trimming and J lost 6 bases; unmatched junction nucleotides: 7. CDR3 loop: CASSPAGLAGTEQYF. The CDR3 DNA sequence: TGTGCCAGCAGCCCAGCGGGACTAGCGGGAACCGAGCAGTACTTC.